This T cell receptor (beta chain) was identified in a study of esophageal squamous cell carcinoma tumors (TCRdb year 2021). In terms of the full investigation: Patients were split into immuno relation high and low groups by principal component analysis with K-means clustering of immunohistochemical T-cell and checkpoint marker values. The 9 to 11 cases yielded roughly 1.7 million total TCRalpha reads and over a million total TCRbeta reads, and approximately 32,000 and 35,000 of those reads, respectively, were unique. The study was designed to assess TCR repertoire diversity and shared TCR repertoires of T cells within the tumor environment of esophageal squamous cell carcinoma. In Japan, some 53 patients with esophageal squamous cell carcinoma who were treated surgically made up the wider cohort, which included roughly 21 high and 32 low immuno relation cases. TCR sequencing was performed on ten or so patients, consisting of five randomly selected high immuno relation cases and five background-matched low immuno relation cases. What the work shows at the level of the full study, not this receptor alone: TCRalpha and TCRbeta chains were sequenced separately, so chain pairing and recognized antigens remained unknown. No difference in total TCR repertoire counts was observed between groups, whereas significant repertoire counts were found to be higher in the high immuno relation group. Only a few cases were included in the TCR repertoire analysis, and no investigation at the CDR3 clonotype level was carried out. In three of the 10 cases, a single TCRalpha VJ recombination dominated, and TCRalpha diversity seemed to be reduced. Shared V|J recombination candidates may have been selected by chance because variation in the TCRalphabeta repertoire was large. Fewer than 35 TRAV|TRAJ and some 24 TRBV|TRBJ combinations, including TRAV13-1|TRAJ22 and TRBV7-9|TRBJ2-7, appeared to be shared among high immuno relation cases.

Including the terminal cysteine and phenylalanine, the CDR3 comprises 16 residues. Solely the CDR3 DNA is kept, with 48 bases framed from the first base. V and J are trimmed by 4 bases and 7 bases, and the gene matches miss 8 bases of the junction. Based on the germline V gene (reference sequence), the CDR1 and CDR2 sequences are SEHNR and FQNEAQ. Library construction relied on 5' RACE. PCR was performed with KAPA HiFi using TCRalpha or TCRbeta constant-region primers together with a P20EA primer, and a nested second PCR was then carried out with CA2 or CB2. TCR genes were amplified by unbiased adaptor ligation RT-PCR, with reverse transcription by Superscript III and a polyT18-containing BSL-18E primer. After second-strand synthesis and blunting, the P10EA/P20EA adaptor was ligated to the cDNA 5' end, followed by NotI digestion. For both the first and second PCRs, about 20 cycles of 98 degrees C for 20 s, 65 degrees C for 30 s and 72 degrees C for 1 min were run. The Nextera XT Index kit v2 Set A was used to index the amplicons, which were pooled in equimolar amounts and quantified with a Qubit 2.0 Fluorometer. Sequencing was carried out on the Illumina MiSeq platform with 2x300 bp paired-end reads. The paper's processing steps were these. Using Repertoire Genesis software ver.1.0, reads were assigned to V and J genes based on the highest identity to IMGT reference sequences. The CDR3 region was defined as running from Cys104 to Phe118 plus Gly119 and was then translated, while a unique sequence read was defined by a distinct combination of V, J and CDR3 amino acids. Shared V|J combinations were selected as significant in both a Fisher's exact test in edgeR and a Mann Whitney U test. After singletons were removed and 500 repertoire combinations were bootstrapped, the repertoire dissimilarity index was calculated with the R rdi package. Using fastp trimming at Q25 and MiXCR clonotype assembly, TCRdb reanalyzed the public sequencing data and kept in-frame beta chains. Entries that share a CDR3 protein sequence are merged under the most common genes and DNA. What appears here as the V and J calls and clone size reflects TCRdb's work, not the paper's. The sample table records roughly 5,000 distinct CDR3 sequences; about 22% of these occur just once. Around a third of the sample belongs to the ten largest clones.

In its sample, this clonotype was seen many times. This receptor's antigen is unknown. Per-base quality was not reported, and no clone a single base away is much larger than it. Enrollment excluded patients who had received neoadjuvant chemotherapy or who had no clinical information. The TCR-sequenced cases shown were male and underwent subtotal esophagectomy with 2- or 3-field lymphadenectomy. RNA was extracted from bulk tumor tissue sections with a Qiagen AllPrep kit, without T-cell sorting. Until RNA extraction, small sections of tumor tissue removed at surgery were kept in RNAlater reagent at -80 degrees C.

The sequence joins TRBV7-9 to TRBJ2-1; 12 bases in the middle match TRBD2. The receptor's source is a man aged 45 to 85 with esophageal squamous cell carcinoma. The material sequenced was tumor tissue. The nucleotides read TGTGCCAGCAGCTCCCCGGGGACTAGCGGGCTAAATGAGCAGTTCTTC. This yields the protein CASSSPGTSGLNEQFF.